These 28 T cell receptor beta chains originate from one sample sequenced in a study of T cell responses to AZD1222 COVID-19 vaccine. The table came from immunoSEQ multiplex PCR; TCRdb's copy has only in-frame clones and leaves some out. The sample includes roughly 120,000 clones, roughly 92% of them seen just once. Sequencing used peripheral blood, obtained 28 days after the second AZD1222 dose. The receptors shown here come from an adult who received the AZD1222 COVID-19 vaccine.

This clone appeared once. The chain recombines TRBV27 with TRBJ2-1; 9 bases align to TRBD2. The CDR3 contains 16 residues. CDR1 MNHEY and CDR2 SMNVEV come from the germline V gene (reference sequence). V lost 8 bases and J lost 7; bases outside the gene matches: 15. The CDR3 region has the DNA TGTGCCAGCCAAACCCTCGCGGGAGGGCCTTGGAATGAGCAGTTCTTC. Its protein product is CASQTLAGGPWNEQFF.

The chain uses TRBV19 and TRBJ2-6, with 7 positions matching TRBD1. The V segment lost 5 bases and the J segment 0 bases; nucleotides outside the gene matches: 7. CDR1 is LNHDA, CDR2 SQIVND, per germline (reference sequence). CDR3 size: 17 residues. The CDR3 here is CASSPQGVNSGANVLTF. The DNA of the CDR3 is TGTGCCAGTAGTCCCCAGGGGGTGAACTCTGGGGCCAACGTCCTGACTTTC.

The rearrangement links TRBV10-2 to TRBJ2-7; D uncertain. Trimming cost V 3 bases and J 9 bases, with 27 bases left between them. In germline, CDR1 is WSHSY, CDR2 SAAADI. CDR3 length: 17 amino acids. The DNA for the CDR3 is TGCGCCAGCAGTGAATGGTTCGGAGCAACTGGGAAAGGCGGGCAGTACTTC. Translated, it gives CASSEWFGATGKGGQYF.

V is TRBV30 and J is TRBJ2-5, with D maybe TRBD2 (5 bases). The CDR3 is 11 amino acids. CDR1 GTSNPN and CDR2 SVGIG come from the germline V gene (reference sequence). V lost 5 bases and J lost 7, with 11 bases in between. CDR3 sequence (DNA): TGTGCCTGGGACCGCAGCGGGACCCAGTACTTC. It yields the protein CAWDRSGTQYF.

The chain recombines TRBV5-1 with TRBJ1-4; D might be TRBD1 (5 bases). V lost 0 bases, J lost 6 bases, and 12 bases lay in between. The CDR3 runs 15 residues. CDR1 and CDR2 (germline): SGHRS, YFSETQ. CDR3 protein: CASSLGRQSDEKLFF. CDR3 bases: TGCGCCAGCAGCTTGGGCAGACAGTCAGATGAAAAACTGTTTTTT.

This chain joins TRBV6-6 and TRBJ2-5; D is possibly TRBD2 (6 bases). The V and J ends lost 6 bases and 3 bases respectively, with 14 bases between them. Per the germline V gene, CDR1 is MNHNY and CDR2 is SVGAGI (reference sequence). The CDR3 loop spans 14 amino acids. This chain's CDR3 is CASSPSVGEETQYF. The CDR3 DNA sequence: TGTGCCAGCAGCCCTAGCGTAGGGGAAGAGACCCAGTACTTC.

CDR3 amino acids: CASSLIGGSTGELFF. The CDR3 region has the DNA TGCGCCAGCAGCTTAATAGGGGGCTCGACCGGGGAGCTGTTTTTT. The chain combines TRBV5-1 with TRBJ2-2; 7 bases are shared with TRBD1. The CDR3 contains 15 residues. Germline V CDR1 and CDR2: SGHRS, YFSETQ. J gave up 5 bases and V 2 bases, and 6 bases lay outside the gene matches.

The V gene is TRBV19, the J gene TRBJ1-5; D is uncertain. V lost 5 bases and J lost 0, with 14 bases in between. The CDR3 loop spans 16 amino acids. Germline V gene data show CDR1 as LNHDA and CDR2 as SQIVND (reference sequence). The CDR3 DNA sequence: TGTGCCAGTAGTTTAGGAGTAGGATATAGCAATCAGCCCCAGCATTTT. Translating gives CASSLGVGYSNQPQHF.

The genes are TRBV9 and TRBJ2-7; maybe TRBD2 (6 bases). Germline values: CDR1 SGDLS, CDR2 YYNGEE. CDR3 length equals 15 residues. V lost 4 bases, J lost 3 bases, and 17 bases lay in between. The CDR3 sequence: CASSLGLPANYEQYF. CDR3 DNA sequence: TGTGCCAGCAGCTTAGGACTACCTGCTAACTACGAGCAGTACTTC.

The CDR3 loop is CASSEYWADTGELFF. CDR3 nucleotides: TGTGCCAGCAGTGAATATTGGGCAGACACCGGGGAGCTGTTTTTT. V is TRBV6-1 and J is TRBJ2-2; no clear D. The CDR3 has 15 amino acids. Germline V gene sequence: CDR1 MNHNS, CDR2 SASEGT. The ends were cut back, 2 bases at V and 3 bases at J, with 10 bases in the middle.

In its sample, this clone was seen once. The V call is TRBV5-4, the J call TRBJ2-5; either TRBD1 or TRBD2 may fit D (6 bases each). There are 16 residues in the CDR3. With 0 bases removed from V and 5 bases from J, the gap between germline ends came to 17 bases. Germline CDR1 reads SGHNT; CDR2 reads YYREEE (reference sequence). In nucleotides, the CDR3 is TGTGCCAGCAGCTTGGATCAGACGGGGGCACGGGAGACCCAGTACTTC. Its protein product is CASSLDQTGARETQYF.

The chain links TRBV19 to TRBJ1-3, with D possibly being TRBD1 (5 bases). Germline loops: CDR1 LNHDA, CDR2 SQIVND (reference sequence). V lost 4 bases to trimming and J lost 1 base, with 11 bases between them. The CDR3 spans 15 residues. The CDR3 nucleotides read TGTGCCAGTAGTACCCGACAGATTTCTGGAAACACCATATATTTT. Its translation: CASSTRQISGNTIYF. The whole variable domain, filled in from reference TRBV19 and TRBJ1-3, reads DGGITQSPKYLFRKEGQNVTLSCEQNLNHDAMYWYRQDPGQGLRLIYYSQIVNDFQKGDIAEGYSVSREKKESFPLTVTSAQKNPTAFYLCASSTRQISGNTIYFGEGSWLTVV.

This clone was counted once. J is TRBJ2-1 and V is TRBV5-3; D remains unclear. TRBV5-3 is flagged as an ORF with uncertain function. The CDR3 spans 13 residues. V lost 6 bases and J lost 2, with 9 bases in between. CDR3 nucleotide sequence: TGTGCCAGAATCTGGCAGCCCTACAATGAGCAGTTCTTC. Its translation: CARIWQPYNEQFF.

The genes are TRBV5-1 and TRBJ1-4; maybe TRBD1 (6 bases). This CDR3 region has 15 residues. CDR1 SGHRS and CDR2 YFSETQ come from the germline V gene. Trimming left V 3 bases short and J 2 bases short, with 11 bases between. CDR3 nucleotide sequence: TGCGCCAGCAGCTCCACAGGGAGCACTAATGAAAAACTGTTTTTT. The encoded protein is CASSSTGSTNEKLFF. Variable domain in full (rest from reference TRBV5-1 and TRBJ1-4): KAGVTQTPRYLIKTRGQQVTLSCSPISGHRSVSWYQQTPGQGLQFLFEYFSETQRNKGNFPGRFSGRQFSNSRSEMNVSTLELGDSALYLCASSSTGSTNEKLFFGSGTQLSVL.

The chain employs TRBV20-1 and TRBJ1-5; D is unresolved. V was pared by 3 bases and J by 5 bases, with 14 bases between. The length of the CDR3 is 14 residues. The germline CDR1 and CDR2 sequences are DFQATT and SNEGSKA (reference sequence). In DNA form, the CDR3 reads TGCAGTGCTAGTGACCCTCCCGGAGATCAGCCCCAGCATTTT. Residues: CSASDPPGDQPQHF.

The rearrangement uses TRBV28 and TRBJ1-1, with no clear D. Trimming removed 6 bases at V and 7 bases at J, with 12 bases between. This CDR3 is 12 amino acids long. Germline CDR1 and CDR2: MDHEN and SYDVKM. The CDR3 loop is CASSRYTLEAFF. Written as DNA, the CDR3 is TGTGCCAGCAGCCGATATACCCTTGAAGCTTTCTTT.

The chain carries TRBV7-9 and TRBJ2-3; the match to TRBD2 covers 12 bases. Per germline, CDR1 SEHNR and CDR2 FQNEAQ (reference sequence). The CDR3 length is 16 residues. V was clipped by 5 bases and J by 2 bases; unmatched bases: 5. CDR3 amino acids: CASSPGTSGFTDTQYF. The CDR3 DNA reads as TGTGCCAGCAGCCCAGGGACTAGCGGGTTCACAGATACGCAGTATTTT.

The J gene is TRBJ2-7, the V gene TRBV2; D is tentatively TRBD1 or TRBD2 (5 bases each). Germline values: CDR1 SNHLY, CDR2 FYNNEI. V lost 7 bases to trimming and J lost 0 bases, with 13 bases between them. The CDR3 sequence is 14 residues long. The CDR3 DNA reads TGTGCCAGCACCGGGACGGCTAGCTCCTACGAGCAGTACTTC. Translation: CASTGTASSYEQYF.

This chain links TRBV10-3 with TRBJ2-7, with 9 bases that match TRBD2. V gave up 0 bases and J gave up 6 bases; unmatched junction bases: 3. This CDR3 region has 14 residues. Per germline, CDR1 ENHRY and CDR2 SYGVKD. The CDR3 coding sequence is TGTGCCATCAGTGAGTCTGGACTAGCGTCCGAGCAGTACTTC. This gives the protein CAISESGLASEQYF.

The table lists this clone with a count of one. The chain combines TRBV18 with TRBJ2-1; 7 bases are shared with TRBD1. Germline V gene sequence: CDR1 KGHSH, CDR2 LQKENI. This CDR3 comprises 15 residues. V shed 2 bases and J 3 bases; nucleotides not matched to a gene: 4. The CDR3 bases are TGTGCCAGCTCACCATCCGGGACAGACTACAATGAGCAGTTCTTC. This gives the protein CASSPSGTDYNEQFF.

The chain combines TRBV30 with TRBJ2-3; no clear D gene. The germline V gene has CDR1 GTSNPN and CDR2 SVGIG (reference sequence). Trimming shortened V by 4 bases and J by 3 bases, and 8 bases separated the two germline ends. CDR3 length: 12 residues. The CDR3 DNA sequence: TGTGCCTGGACCGAAGTTACAGATACGCAGTATTTT. Protein: CAWTEVTDTQYF.

The V gene is TRBV5-1, the J gene TRBJ1-2; D is perhaps TRBD1 (5 bases). Trimming cost V 7 bases and J 3 bases, with 13 bases left between them. Germline V gene data show CDR1 as SGHRS and CDR2 as YFSETQ. This CDR3 comprises 13 residues. CDR3: CASREGVDYGYTF. The DNA of the CDR3 is TGCGCCAGCCGGGAAGGGGTAGACTATGGCTACACCTTC.

The chain links TRBV15 to TRBJ1-6; D is perhaps TRBD1 (5 bases). The CDR3 length is 14 residues. The V gene lost 3 bases and the J gene lost 5 bases, with 8 bases spanning the gap. Germline V CDR1 and CDR2: LNHNV, YYDKDF (reference sequence). CDR3 nucleotide sequence: TGTGCCACCAGCAGCCGACAGAATAATTCACCCCTCCACTTT. Translating it yields CATSSRQNNSPLHF.

The genes are TRBV24-1 and TRBJ2-1, with 11 bases aligning to TRBD2. CDR3 length: 13 amino acids. Germline V gene sequence: CDR1 KGHDR, CDR2 SFDVKD. After removal of 12 bases from V and 3 bases from J, the junction contained 3 bases not matched to a gene. CDR3 amino acids: CAVGTSGYNEQFF. CDR3 nucleotide sequence: TGTGCCGTCGGGACTAGCGGCTACAATGAGCAGTTCTTC.

This chain uses TRBV6-1 with TRBJ1-1, with 7 bases aligning to TRBD1. The CDR3 is 15 amino acids. Looked up from germline, CDR1 is MNHNS and CDR2 is SASEGT. After removal of 2 bases from V and 2 bases from J, the junction contained 5 bases not matched to a gene. This CDR3 is CASSEQGGANTEAFF. The CDR3 nucleotides are TGTGCCAGCAGTGAACAGGGGGGAGCCAACACTGAAGCTTTCTTT.

V usage is TRBV7-2 and J usage is TRBJ2-7, with D uncertain. The V and J ends lost 2 bases and 4 bases respectively, with 6 bases between them. Germline lookup yields CDR1 SGHTA and CDR2 FQGNSA. The CDR3 covers 12 residues. The CDR3: CASSLFGYEQYF. The CDR3 coding sequence is TGTGCCAGCAGCTTATTCGGATACGAGCAGTACTTC.

The J gene is TRBJ2-2, the V gene TRBV5-6, with a possible D match to TRBD1 (6 bases). The ends were cut back, 4 bases at V and 6 bases at J, with 22 bases in the middle. Germline assignment: CDR1 SGHDT and CDR2 YYEEEE. The CDR3 has 17 residues. CDR3 region: CASSPPFVRGLSGELFF. The CDR3 DNA reads TGTGCCAGCAGCCCACCTTTCGTCAGGGGATTGTCCGGGGAGCTGTTTTTT.

The chain carries TRBV6-1 and TRBJ2-3, with 8 bases matching TRBD2. V was pared by 2 bases and J by 3 bases, with 4 bases of the junction left unmatched. The CDR3 has 15 residues. CDR1 and CDR2 (germline): MNHNS, SASEGT. For the CDR3, the DNA is TGTGCCAGCAGTGAAATAGCGGGGACAACAGATACGCAGTATTTT. It translates to CASSEIAGTTDTQYF.